This TCR beta chain was obtained from a study of a mutant IDH1 vaccine in newly diagnosed glioma. Turning to the study itself: Patients began vaccination 4-6 weeks after radiotherapy alone, or with temozolomide cycles.

Germline values: CDR1 SEHNR, CDR2 FQNEAQ (reference sequence). The V end lost 1 base, the J end lost 8 bases, and 11 bases lay between the germline ends. CDR3 length: 13 residues. The sample's time point: week 47, end of study. Topical imiquimod was applied with each vaccine dose, which held 300 ug of mutant IDH1 20-mer peptide. The repertoire was sequenced with immunoSEQ multiplex PCR; TCRdb's copy has only in-frame clones and lacks some. The table has about 34,000 clones, around 90% seen once. Turning to this clone: Antigen unknown.

This TCR came from a woman in her forties with glioma. This sequence joins TRBV7-9 and TRBJ1-1; D unclear. The sequencing here drew on PBMCs, taken from a glioma patient whose treatment included an IDH1 peptide vaccine. The CDR3 DNA reads TGTGCCAGCAGCTTAGGGGCAAGTAAGGAAGCTTTCTTT. Translating gives CASSLGASKEAFF.